This TCR beta chain comes out of a study of blood T cell repertoires in COVID-19 (dated by TCRdb to 2019 to 2021). Describing the broader study: Samples from collaborators originated in the United States, Italy and Spain and spanned both the acute and convalescent phases of COVID-19. The prospective study material was composed of cDNA or gDNA derived from T cells, B-cell-depleted T cells, or PBMCs. Subjects who had been exposed to COVID-19, were actively infected with it, or had recovered from it provided the deeply sampled blood TCRbeta repertoires that made up the dataset. A freely available public database, intended as a resource for researchers studying the immune response to SARS-CoV-2, is where the repertoires were released. Samples came from the ongoing ImmuneRACE study (first 160 participants) plus 1,254 subjects from 6 global collaborators. A de-identified subject ID, COVID-19 status, age in years and sex were almost always included in the sample metadata. Where HLA class I and class II types were available, the types were taken from metadata supplied by the sample provider, not from assay-based typing.

There are 12 amino acids in the CDR3, from cysteine to phenylalanine inclusive. Here the CDR3 DNA is all that survives: 36 bases in frame from base 1. Between the V and J ends, shortened by 5 bases and 7 bases respectively, the junction contains 9 bases. Whole blood was collected in K2EDTA tubes by collaborating institutions according to the institutions' own protocols. For TCRbeta analysis, collaborators shipped samples in one of three forms: frozen whole blood, isolated PBMCs, or DNA extracted from either of those sample types. General findings and caveats noted by the study authors: How much clinical and demographic metadata was included differed by source and by participant, and the metadata was provided uncurated.

TCRbeta CDR3 regions were amplified from genomic DNA using the immunoSEQ Assay, a bias-controlled multiplex PCR. The authors processed their data as follows. The number of nucleated cells in each sample was estimated by amplification of reference gene primers within the assay. To quantify the absolute abundance of each unique TCRbeta CDR3 rearrangement, sequence reads were collapsed and filtered. For each sample, productive Simpson clonality was calculated as the square root of Simpson's diversity index over productive rearrangements. Entries here come from immuneACCESS through TCRdb and include only in-frame sequences with V and J called. Some clones fail to appear in such tables; in the studies checked, an unresolved V gene covers under half of the shortfall, and the cause of the remainder is unknown. V and J calls and clone size are as listed in that table; D and trimming were resolved from the DNA. The sample has under 60,000 clones on record, about four fifths of them singletons. The ten largest clones add up to approximately 7% of the sample.

Comments on this clone: No antigen is known for it. Qualities for individual bases were not recorded, and no much larger clone is one base off.

Sequencing input: peripheral blood. This sequence originates from a man aged 35-49 years with acute or convalescent COVID-19. Recombination joined TRBV12-3 or TRBV12-4 with TRBJ2-1; TRBD1 is a possible D gene, resting on 5 matching bases. Here is the DNA: TGTGCCAGCAGTCTTCCAGGGAATGAGCAGTTCTTC. It translates to CASSLPGNEQFF.